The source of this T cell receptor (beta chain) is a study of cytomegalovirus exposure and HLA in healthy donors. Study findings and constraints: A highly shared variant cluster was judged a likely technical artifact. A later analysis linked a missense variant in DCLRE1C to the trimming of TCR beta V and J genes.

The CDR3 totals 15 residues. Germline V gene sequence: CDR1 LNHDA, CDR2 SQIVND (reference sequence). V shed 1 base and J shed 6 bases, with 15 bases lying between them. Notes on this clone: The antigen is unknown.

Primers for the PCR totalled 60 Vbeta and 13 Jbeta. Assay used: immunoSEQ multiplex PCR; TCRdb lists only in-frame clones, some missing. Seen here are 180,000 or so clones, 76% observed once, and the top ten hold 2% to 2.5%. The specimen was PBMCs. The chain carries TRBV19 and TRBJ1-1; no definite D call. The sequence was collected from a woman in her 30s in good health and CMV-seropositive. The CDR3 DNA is TGTGCCAGTAGTATAGCGGGAAGGCTACCCCCTGAAGCTTTCTTT. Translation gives CASSIAGRLPPEAFF.